The T cell receptor (beta chain) under discussion was sequenced for a study of cytomegalovirus exposure and HLA in healthy donors. Study-wide results and caveats: As was reported, the HLA-A and HLA-B alleles of most subjects were accurately predicted from TCR beta sequences. There were reportedly fewer N-insertions in an Asian-associated ancestry cluster than the roughly 700-donor mean, in a later analysis. Most TCR sequences were seen very rarely across donors, but some public TCRs occurred in many.

13 Jbeta primers and 60 Vbeta primers were used for the PCR. TCRdb's copy holds only in-frame clones and misses some; the assay was immunoSEQ multiplex PCR. The data show under 300,000 clones, almost 85% seen once. Trimming cost V 2 bases and J 5 bases, with 16 bases left between them. Germline V gives CDR1 SGDLS, CDR2 YYNGEE. This CDR3 spans 15 amino acids. In regard to this clone: The antigen remains undetermined.

Material for sequencing was PBMCs. The source is a woman in her thirties or forties in good health and CMV-seropositive. The rearrangement links TRBV9 to TRBJ1-2, with D possibly TRBD1 on 6 matching bases. Written as DNA, the CDR3 is TGTGCCAGCAGCGTTAGCGGGGGCGCAGGGTATGGCTACACCTTC. Protein: CASSVSGGAGYGYTF.